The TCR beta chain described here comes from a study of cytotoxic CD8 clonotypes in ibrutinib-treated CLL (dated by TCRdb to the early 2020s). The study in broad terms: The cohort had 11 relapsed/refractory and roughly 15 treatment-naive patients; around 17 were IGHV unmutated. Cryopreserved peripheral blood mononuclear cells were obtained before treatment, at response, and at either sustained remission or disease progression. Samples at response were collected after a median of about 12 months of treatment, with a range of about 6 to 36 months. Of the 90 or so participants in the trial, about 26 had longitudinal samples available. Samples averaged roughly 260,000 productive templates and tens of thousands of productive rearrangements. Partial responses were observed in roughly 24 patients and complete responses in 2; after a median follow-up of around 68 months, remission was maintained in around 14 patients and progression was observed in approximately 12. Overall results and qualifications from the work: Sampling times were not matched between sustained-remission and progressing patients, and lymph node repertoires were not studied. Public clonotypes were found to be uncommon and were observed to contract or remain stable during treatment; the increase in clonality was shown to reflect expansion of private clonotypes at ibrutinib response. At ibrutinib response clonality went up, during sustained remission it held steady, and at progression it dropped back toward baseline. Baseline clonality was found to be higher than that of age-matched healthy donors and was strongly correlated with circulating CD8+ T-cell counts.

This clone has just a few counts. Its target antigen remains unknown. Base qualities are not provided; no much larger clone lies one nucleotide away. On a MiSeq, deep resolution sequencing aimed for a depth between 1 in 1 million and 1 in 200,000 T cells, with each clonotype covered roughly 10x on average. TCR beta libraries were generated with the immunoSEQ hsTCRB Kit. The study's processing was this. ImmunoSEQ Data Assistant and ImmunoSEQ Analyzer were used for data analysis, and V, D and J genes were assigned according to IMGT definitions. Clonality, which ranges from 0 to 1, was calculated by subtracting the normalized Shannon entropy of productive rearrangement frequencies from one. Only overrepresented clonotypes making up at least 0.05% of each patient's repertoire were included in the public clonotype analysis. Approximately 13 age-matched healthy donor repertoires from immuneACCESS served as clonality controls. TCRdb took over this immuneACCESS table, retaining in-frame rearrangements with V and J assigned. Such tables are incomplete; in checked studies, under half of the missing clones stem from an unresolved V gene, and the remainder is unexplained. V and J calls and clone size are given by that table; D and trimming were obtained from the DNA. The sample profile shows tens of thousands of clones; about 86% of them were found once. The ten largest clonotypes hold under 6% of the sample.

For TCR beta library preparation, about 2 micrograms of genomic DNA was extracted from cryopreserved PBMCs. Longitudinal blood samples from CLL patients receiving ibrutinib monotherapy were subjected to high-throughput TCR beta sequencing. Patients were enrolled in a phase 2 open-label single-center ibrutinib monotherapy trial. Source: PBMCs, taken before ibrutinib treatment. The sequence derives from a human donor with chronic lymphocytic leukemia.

The CDR3 loop reads CASSAGTGGTIYF. In nucleotide form, the sequence is TGTGCCAGCAGTGCCGGGACAGGCGGCACCATATATTTT. The V gene is TRBV6-1 and the J gene is TRBJ1-3; 8 bases in the middle match TRBD1. Measured from the cysteine to the phenylalanine, the CDR3 is 13 residues long. The kept DNA is CDR3 alone, 39 bases in frame from the first base. V is pruned by 4 bases and J by 9 bases, leaving 5 bases of the junction without a gene match. The germline V gene sets CDR1 to MNHNS and CDR2 to SASEGT.